The present entry profiles one T cell receptor (beta chain) with its context. The data were taken from a study of control samples from healthy donors and cancer patients. The CDR3 is 17 amino acids. Trimming took off 0 bases at V and 3 bases at J, with 14 bases between the two ends. The germline gives CDR1 MGHRA, CDR2 YSYEKL. The method was immunoSEQ multiplex PCR; TCRdb's version includes in-frame clones alone and lacks a portion of them. Here the sample spans some 70,000 clones, approximately 80% being singletons. The J gene is TRBJ2-2, the V gene TRBV4-1; perhaps TRBD2 as D (5 bases). The sequenced sample consisted of PBMCs. This clonotype was obtained from a woman between 45 and 60 years old with lung cancer. For the CDR3, the DNA is TGCGCCAGCAGCCAAGATCGGGTGGGAGTGGACACCGGGGAGCTGTTTTTT. Amino acids: CASSQDRVGVDTGELFF.